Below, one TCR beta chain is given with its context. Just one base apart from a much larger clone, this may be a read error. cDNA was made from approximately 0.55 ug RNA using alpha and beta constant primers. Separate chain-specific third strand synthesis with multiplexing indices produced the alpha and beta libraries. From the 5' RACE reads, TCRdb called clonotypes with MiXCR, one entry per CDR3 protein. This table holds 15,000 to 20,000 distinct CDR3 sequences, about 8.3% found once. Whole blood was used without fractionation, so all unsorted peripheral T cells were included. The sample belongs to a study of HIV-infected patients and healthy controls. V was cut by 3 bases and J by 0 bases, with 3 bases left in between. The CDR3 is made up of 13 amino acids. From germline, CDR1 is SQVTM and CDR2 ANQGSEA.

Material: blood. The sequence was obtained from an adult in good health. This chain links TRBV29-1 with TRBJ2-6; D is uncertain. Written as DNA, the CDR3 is TGCAGCGTTGATCCCTCTGGGGCCAACGTCCTGACTTTC. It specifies CSVDPSGANVLTF.